A selection of T cell receptor beta chains follows, all from one sample in a study of blood T cell repertoires in COVID-19. The protocol was immunoSEQ multiplex PCR, while the TCRdb copy is restricted to in-frame clones and leaves out a portion. There are over 55,000 clones in the sample; approximately 82% occur only once, and 5.3% lies in the top ten. Specimen: peripheral blood. Receptors were obtained from a middle-aged man with active COVID-19. The CDR3 runs from the conserved cysteine through the conserved F or W. The order of the fields is CDR3 DNA, CDR3 protein, clone size, J gene, V gene, D gene. The D gene is left open where the match is weak. Clone size appears in some rows only: once, few, many, or a class for an expanded clone.

cdr3_nt: TGCGCCAGCAGACTAGCGGGGGGGAGGACCGGGGAGCTGTTTTTT; cdr3_aa: CASRLAGGRTGELFF; clone_size: .; j_call: TRBJ2-2; v_call: TRBV10-2; d_call: TRBD2
cdr3_nt: TGTGCCAGCAGTTTGGGGGACAATCAAGAAAAACTGTTTTTT; cdr3_aa: CASSLGDNQEKLFF; clone_size: .; j_call: TRBJ1-4; v_call: TRBV27; d_call: .
cdr3_nt: TGTGCCAGCTCACCGAACGGGGGGGATACGCAGTATTTT; cdr3_aa: CASSPNGGDTQYF; clone_size: .; j_call: TRBJ2-3; v_call: TRBV18; d_call: TRBD2
cdr3_nt: TGCGCCAGCAGCTTGGTTAGCGATGGCACCGGGGAGCTGTTTTTT; cdr3_aa: CASSLVSDGTGELFF; clone_size: .; j_call: TRBJ2-2; v_call: TRBV5-1; d_call: .
cdr3_nt: TGTGCCTGGTCTGGGGGGGCTGGCTATGGCTACACCTTC; cdr3_aa: CAWSGGAGYGYTF; clone_size: few; j_call: TRBJ1-2; v_call: TRBV30; d_call: .
cdr3_nt: TGCAGCGTCGATGAGAATACGCAGTATTTT; cdr3_aa: CSVDENTQYF; clone_size: .; j_call: TRBJ2-3; v_call: TRBV29-1; d_call: .
cdr3_nt: TGTGCCAGTAGTTCCTCCGGGACTAGCGGGAGAAATACGCAGTATTTT; cdr3_aa: CASSSSGTSGRNTQYF; clone_size: .; j_call: TRBJ2-3; v_call: TRBV19; d_call: TRBD2
cdr3_nt: TGCGCCAGCAGCATCGGACTAGCGGGCTCGGTCTACGAGCAGTACTTC; cdr3_aa: CASSIGLAGSVYEQYF; clone_size: .; j_call: TRBJ2-7; v_call: TRBV5-1; d_call: TRBD2
cdr3_nt: TGTGCCAGCAGCTTGCGGGGTAATGAAAAACTGTTTTTT; cdr3_aa: CASSLRGNEKLFF; clone_size: .; j_call: TRBJ1-4; v_call: TRBV5-5; d_call: .
cdr3_nt: TGCGCCAGCAGGCAACATAGCGGGGAGAACACCGGGGAGCTGTTTTTT; cdr3_aa: CASRQHSGENTGELFF; clone_size: .; j_call: TRBJ2-2; v_call: TRBV4-1; d_call: TRBD2
cdr3_nt: TGTGCCAGCCGATCCTGGCGCAGGGGAACGAACACCGGGGAGCTGTTTTTT; cdr3_aa: CASRSWRRGTNTGELFF; clone_size: .; j_call: TRBJ2-2; v_call: TRBV13; d_call: .
cdr3_nt: TGTGCCAGCAGCAAAGGACTACACGCCGATGAGCAGTTCTTC; cdr3_aa: CASSKGLHADEQFF; clone_size: .; j_call: TRBJ2-1; v_call: TRBV7-3; d_call: .
cdr3_nt: TGTGCCAGCAGTGAAAGACGGGGATCACCCCTCCACTTT; cdr3_aa: CASSERRGSPLHF; clone_size: .; j_call: TRBJ1-6; v_call: TRBV2; d_call: .
cdr3_nt: TGTGCCAGCAGCCTCATAAGGGACAGGGGTTATGGCTACACCTTC; cdr3_aa: CASSLIRDRGYGYTF; clone_size: .; j_call: TRBJ1-2; v_call: TRBV7-9; d_call: TRBD1
cdr3_nt: TGTGCCAGCAGCTCCAGGACTAGGTCAGATACGCAGTATTTT; cdr3_aa: CASSSRTRSDTQYF; clone_size: .; j_call: TRBJ2-3; v_call: TRBV9; d_call: TRBD2
cdr3_nt: TGTGCCAGCAGTTTCTCCAGCGGGACGAACACCGGGGAGCTGTTTTTT; cdr3_aa: CASSFSSGTNTGELFF; clone_size: .; j_call: TRBJ2-2; v_call: TRBV28; d_call: TRBD2
cdr3_nt: TGTGCCAGCAGTTTTTGGCGGGACGGTGAGCAGTTCTTC; cdr3_aa: CASSFWRDGEQFF; clone_size: .; j_call: TRBJ2-1; v_call: TRBV27; d_call: .
cdr3_nt: TGTGCTAGTGGTTTGCCCGCAGGGTCTGAAGCTTTCTTT; cdr3_aa: CASGLPAGSEAFF; clone_size: many; j_call: TRBJ1-1; v_call: TRBV12-5; d_call: .
cdr3_nt: TGTGCCAGCAGCCCCAGGATGGTAAACGGGGAGCTGTTTTTT; cdr3_aa: CASSPRMVNGELFF; clone_size: once; j_call: TRBJ2-2; v_call: TRBV13; d_call: .
cdr3_nt: TGCGCCAGCAGCTTACAGCTCGGGAAAACAGATACGCAGTATTTT; cdr3_aa: CASSLQLGKTDTQYF; clone_size: .; j_call: TRBJ2-3; v_call: TRBV5-1; d_call: .
cdr3_nt: TGTGCCAGCAGTTTAATAGGGGTTGGCTACACCTTC; cdr3_aa: CASSLIGVGYTF; clone_size: once; j_call: TRBJ1-2; v_call: TRBV12-3/TRBV12-4; d_call: .
cdr3_nt: TGTGCCAGTCTCGGGACAAGCTATGGCTACACCTTC; cdr3_aa: CASLGTSYGYTF; clone_size: .; j_call: TRBJ1-2; v_call: TRBV2; d_call: .
cdr3_nt: TGTGCCAGCAGCCCCGGACAGGGGGCACACTATGGCTACACCTTC; cdr3_aa: CASSPGQGAHYGYTF; clone_size: .; j_call: TRBJ1-2; v_call: TRBV5-5; d_call: TRBD1
cdr3_nt: TGTGCCAGTAGTATTTTGACGAGACGGACAGGCTTGAACTATGGCTACACCTTC; cdr3_aa: CASSILTRRTGLNYGYTF; clone_size: few; j_call: TRBJ1-2; v_call: TRBV19; d_call: TRBD1
cdr3_nt: TGTGCCAGCAGCTACGAGTGGACAGATACGCAGTATTTT; cdr3_aa: CASSYEWTDTQYF; clone_size: .; j_call: TRBJ2-3; v_call: TRBV9; d_call: .
cdr3_nt: TGCAGTGCTAGTAGGGAGGTCCACTCCTACGAGCAGTACTTC; cdr3_aa: CSASREVHSYEQYF; clone_size: few; j_call: TRBJ2-7; v_call: TRBV20-1; d_call: .
cdr3_nt: TGTGCCAGCAGCACCGGGACTAGCGGGAGACGCACAGATACGCAGTATTTT; cdr3_aa: CASSTGTSGRRTDTQYF; clone_size: .; j_call: TRBJ2-3; v_call: TRBV3-1/TRBV3-2; d_call: TRBD2
cdr3_nt: TGTGCCAGCAGGACATCAGGTGGTGAAAAACTGTTTTTT; cdr3_aa: CASRTSGGEKLFF; clone_size: .; j_call: TRBJ1-4; v_call: TRBV12-3/TRBV12-4; d_call: .
cdr3_nt: TGCGCCAGCAGGAAAGGACAGGCTCCGGGGTTAGCCAAAAACATTCAGTACTTC; cdr3_aa: CASRKGQAPGLAKNIQYF; clone_size: .; j_call: TRBJ2-4; v_call: TRBV10-2; d_call: TRBD1
cdr3_nt: TGTGCCAGCTCACCCAGGGTCCCGGGACAGTCCCCCTTCACCGGGGAGCTGTTTTTT; cdr3_aa: CASSPRVPGQSPFTGELFF; clone_size: .; j_call: TRBJ2-2; v_call: TRBV18; d_call: TRBD1
cdr3_nt: TGTGCCAGTAGTTACGAGAGCTCCTACAATGAGCAGTTCTTC; cdr3_aa: CASSYESSYNEQFF; clone_size: .; j_call: TRBJ2-1; v_call: TRBV19; d_call: .
cdr3_nt: TGTGCCAGCTCACAGGGGATCTATAATTCACCCCTCCACTTT; cdr3_aa: CASSQGIYNSPLHF; clone_size: .; j_call: TRBJ1-6; v_call: TRBV18; d_call: .